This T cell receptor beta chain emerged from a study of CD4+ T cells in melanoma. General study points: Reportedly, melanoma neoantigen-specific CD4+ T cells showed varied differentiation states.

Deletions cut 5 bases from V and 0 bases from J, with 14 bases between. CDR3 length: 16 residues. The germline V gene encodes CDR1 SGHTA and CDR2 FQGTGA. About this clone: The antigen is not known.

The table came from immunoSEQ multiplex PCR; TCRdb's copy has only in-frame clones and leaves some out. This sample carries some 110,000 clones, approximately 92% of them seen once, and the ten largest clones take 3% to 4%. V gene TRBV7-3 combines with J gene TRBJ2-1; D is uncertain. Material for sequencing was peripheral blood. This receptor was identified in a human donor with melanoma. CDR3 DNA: TGTGCCAGCAGCATAGACTCGGCGAGCTCCTACAATGAGCAGTTCTTC. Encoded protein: CASSIDSASSYNEQFF.